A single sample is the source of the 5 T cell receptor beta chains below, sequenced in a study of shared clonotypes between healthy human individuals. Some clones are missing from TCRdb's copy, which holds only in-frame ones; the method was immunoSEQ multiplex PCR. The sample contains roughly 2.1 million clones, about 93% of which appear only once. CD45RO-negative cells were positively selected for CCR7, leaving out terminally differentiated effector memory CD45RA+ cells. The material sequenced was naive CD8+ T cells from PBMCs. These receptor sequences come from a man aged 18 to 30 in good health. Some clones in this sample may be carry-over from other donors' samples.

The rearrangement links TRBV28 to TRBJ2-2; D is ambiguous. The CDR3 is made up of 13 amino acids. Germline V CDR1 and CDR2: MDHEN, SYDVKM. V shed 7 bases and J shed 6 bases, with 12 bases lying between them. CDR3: CASTNPLPGELFF. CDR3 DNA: TGTGCCAGCACGAACCCTCTTCCCGGGGAGCTGTTTTTT.

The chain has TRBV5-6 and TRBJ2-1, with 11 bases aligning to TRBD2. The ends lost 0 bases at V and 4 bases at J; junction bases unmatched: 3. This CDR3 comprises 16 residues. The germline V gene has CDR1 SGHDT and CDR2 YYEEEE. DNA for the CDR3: TGTGCCAGCAGCTTGGGACTAGCGGGAAAATACAATGAGCAGTTCTTC. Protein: CASSLGLAGKYNEQFF.

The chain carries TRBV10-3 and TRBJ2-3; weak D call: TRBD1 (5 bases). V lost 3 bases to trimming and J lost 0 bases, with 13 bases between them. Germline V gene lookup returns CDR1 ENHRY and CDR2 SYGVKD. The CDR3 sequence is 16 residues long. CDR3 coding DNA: TGTGCCATCAGTGAAGGGGTGGCGCAAAGCACAGATACGCAGTATTTT. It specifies CAISEGVAQSTDTQYF.

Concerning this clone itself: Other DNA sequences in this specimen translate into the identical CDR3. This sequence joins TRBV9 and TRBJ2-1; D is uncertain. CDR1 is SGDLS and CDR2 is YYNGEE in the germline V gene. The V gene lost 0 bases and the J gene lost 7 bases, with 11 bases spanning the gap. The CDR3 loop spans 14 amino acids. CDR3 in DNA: TGTGCCAGCAGCGTAGGAGTTGGGGTGAATGAGCAGTTCTTC. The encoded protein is CASSVGVGVNEQFF.

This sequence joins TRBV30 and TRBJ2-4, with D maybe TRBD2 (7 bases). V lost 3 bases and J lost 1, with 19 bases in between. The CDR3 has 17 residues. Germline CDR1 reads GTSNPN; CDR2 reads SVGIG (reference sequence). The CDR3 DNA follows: TGTGCCTGGAGCCTCTGGGGGGGGCGTAATGCCAAAAACATTCAGTACTTC. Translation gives CAWSLWGGRNAKNIQYF.